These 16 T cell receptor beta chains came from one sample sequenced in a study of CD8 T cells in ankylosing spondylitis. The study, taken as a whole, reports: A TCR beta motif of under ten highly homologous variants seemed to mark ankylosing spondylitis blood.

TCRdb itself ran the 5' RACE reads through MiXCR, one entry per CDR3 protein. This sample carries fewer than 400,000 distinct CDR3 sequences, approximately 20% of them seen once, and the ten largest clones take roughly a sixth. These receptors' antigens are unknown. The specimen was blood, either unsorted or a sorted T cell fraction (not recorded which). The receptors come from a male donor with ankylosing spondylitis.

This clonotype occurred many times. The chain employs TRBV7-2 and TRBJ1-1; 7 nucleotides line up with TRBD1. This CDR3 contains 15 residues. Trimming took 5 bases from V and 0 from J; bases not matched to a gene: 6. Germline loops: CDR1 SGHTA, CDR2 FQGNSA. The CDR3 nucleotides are TGTGCCAGCAGCGACAGGGTAGGGGTGAACACTGAAGCTTTCTTT. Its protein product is CASSDRVGVNTEAFF.

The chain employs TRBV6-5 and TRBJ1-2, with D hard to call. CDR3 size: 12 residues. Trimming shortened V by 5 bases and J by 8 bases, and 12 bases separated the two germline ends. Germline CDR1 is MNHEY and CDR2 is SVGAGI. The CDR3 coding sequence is TGTGCCAGCAGTCGCATTGTGGGAGGCTACACCTTC. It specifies CASSRIVGGYTF.

The CDR3 loop reads CASSPLEDTEAFF. CDR3 DNA: TGTGCCAGCTCACCATTGGAGGACACTGAAGCTTTCTTT. The rearrangement joins TRBV18 to TRBJ1-1; D not certain. The CDR3 runs to 13 residues. V gave up 2 bases and J gave up 3 bases, with 7 bases separating them. From germline, CDR1 is KGHSH and CDR2 LQKENI.

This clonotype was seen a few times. Here the CDR3 DNA reads TGTGCCTGGAGTAAGGGGGCTCTCCCCCACGAGCAGTACTTC. As protein: CAWSKGALPHEQYF. This chain joins TRBV30 and TRBJ2-7; 7 nucleotides agree with TRBD1. With 2 bases clipped from V and 5 bases from J, the junction kept 9 bases outside the gene matches. The CDR3 has 14 residues. CDR1 GTSNPN and CDR2 SVGIG come from the germline V gene (reference sequence).

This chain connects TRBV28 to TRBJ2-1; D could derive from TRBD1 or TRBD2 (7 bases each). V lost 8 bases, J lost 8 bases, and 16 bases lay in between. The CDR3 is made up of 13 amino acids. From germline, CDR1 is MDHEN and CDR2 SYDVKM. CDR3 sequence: CASRPGGGYEQFF. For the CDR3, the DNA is TGTGCCAGCCGACCAGGGGGGGGCTATGAGCAGTTCTTC. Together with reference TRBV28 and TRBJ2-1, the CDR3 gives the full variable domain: DVKVTQSSRYLVKRTGEKVFLECVQDMDHENMFWYRQDPGLGLRLIYFSYDVKMKEKGDIPEGYSVSREKKERFSLILESASTNQTSMYLCASRPGGGYEQFFGPGTRLTVL.

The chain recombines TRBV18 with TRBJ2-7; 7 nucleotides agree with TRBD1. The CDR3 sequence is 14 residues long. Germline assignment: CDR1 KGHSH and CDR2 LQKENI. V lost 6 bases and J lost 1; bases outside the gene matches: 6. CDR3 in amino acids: CASSPTGNSYEQYF. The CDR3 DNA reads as TGTGCCAGCTCCCCGACAGGGAATTCCTACGAGCAGTACTTC.

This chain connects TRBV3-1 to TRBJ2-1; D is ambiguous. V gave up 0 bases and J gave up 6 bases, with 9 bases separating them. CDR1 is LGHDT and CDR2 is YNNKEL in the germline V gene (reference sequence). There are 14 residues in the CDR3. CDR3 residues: CASSQEAVGNEQFF. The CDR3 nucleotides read TGTGCCAGCAGCCAAGAAGCAGTCGGCAATGAGCAGTTCTTC.

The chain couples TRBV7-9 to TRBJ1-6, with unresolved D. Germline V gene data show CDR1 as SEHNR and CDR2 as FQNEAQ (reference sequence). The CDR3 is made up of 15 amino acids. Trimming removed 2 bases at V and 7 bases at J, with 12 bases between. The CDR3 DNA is TGTGCCAGCAGCTTAAGGGCGGGTCCGAATTCACCCCTCCACTTT. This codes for CASSLRAGPNSPLHF.

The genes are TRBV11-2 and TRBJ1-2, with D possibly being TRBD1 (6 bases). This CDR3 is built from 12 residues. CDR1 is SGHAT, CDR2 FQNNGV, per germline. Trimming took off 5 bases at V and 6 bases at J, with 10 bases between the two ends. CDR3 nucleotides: TGTGCCAGCAGCCATGAGGGGGATGGCTACACCTTC. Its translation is CASSHEGDGYTF.

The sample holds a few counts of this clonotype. DNA for the CDR3: TGTGCCAGCAGCTATGCCCCGGGGCGCTTGTTCTTC. Translation gives CASSYAPGRLFF. V gene TRBV7-2 combines with J gene TRBJ2-1; D is perhaps TRBD1 or TRBD2 (5 bases each). V gave up 4 bases and J gave up 15 bases, with 16 bases separating them. CDR3 length: 12 residues. Germline CDR1 and CDR2: SGHTA and FQGNSA.

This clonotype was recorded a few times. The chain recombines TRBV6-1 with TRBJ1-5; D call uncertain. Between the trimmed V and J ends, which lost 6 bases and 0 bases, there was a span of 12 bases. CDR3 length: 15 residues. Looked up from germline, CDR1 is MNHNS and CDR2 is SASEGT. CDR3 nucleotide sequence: TGTGCCAGCAGCCCCCATGGGAATAGCAATCAGCCCCAGCATTTT. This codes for CASSPHGNSNQPQHF.

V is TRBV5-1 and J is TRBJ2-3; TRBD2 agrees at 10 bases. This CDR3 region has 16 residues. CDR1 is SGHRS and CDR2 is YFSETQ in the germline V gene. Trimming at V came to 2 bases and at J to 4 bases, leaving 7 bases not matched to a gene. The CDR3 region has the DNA TGCGCCAGCAGCTTCGGACTAGCGGCTGTCTCAGATACGCAGTATTTT. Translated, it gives CASSFGLAAVSDTQYF.

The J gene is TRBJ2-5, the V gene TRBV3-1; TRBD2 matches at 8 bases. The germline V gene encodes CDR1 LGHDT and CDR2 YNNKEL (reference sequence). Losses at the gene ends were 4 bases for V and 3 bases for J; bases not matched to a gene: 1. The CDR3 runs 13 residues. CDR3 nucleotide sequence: TGTGCCAGCAGCCCACTAGCGGAAGAGACCCAGTACTTC. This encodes CASSPLAEETQYF.

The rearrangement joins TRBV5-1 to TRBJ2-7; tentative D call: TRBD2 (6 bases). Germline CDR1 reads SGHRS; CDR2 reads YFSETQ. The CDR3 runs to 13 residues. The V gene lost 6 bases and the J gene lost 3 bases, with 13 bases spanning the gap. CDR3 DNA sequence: TGCGCCAGCAAGACCGGGGACTTCTACGAGCAGTACTTC. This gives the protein CASKTGDFYEQYF.

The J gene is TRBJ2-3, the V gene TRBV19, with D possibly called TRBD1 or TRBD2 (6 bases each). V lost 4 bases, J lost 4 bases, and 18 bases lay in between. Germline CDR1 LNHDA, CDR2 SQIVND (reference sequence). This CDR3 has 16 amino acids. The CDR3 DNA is TGTGCCAGTAGTACTCCCTTACAGGGACTCGCAGATACGCAGTATTTT. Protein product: CASSTPLQGLADTQYF. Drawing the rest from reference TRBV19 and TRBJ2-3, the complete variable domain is DGGITQSPKYLFRKEGQNVTLSCEQNLNHDAMYWYRQDPGQGLRLIYYSQIVNDFQKGDIAEGYSVSREKKESFPLTVTSAQKNPTAFYLCASSTPLQGLADTQYFGPGTRLTVL.

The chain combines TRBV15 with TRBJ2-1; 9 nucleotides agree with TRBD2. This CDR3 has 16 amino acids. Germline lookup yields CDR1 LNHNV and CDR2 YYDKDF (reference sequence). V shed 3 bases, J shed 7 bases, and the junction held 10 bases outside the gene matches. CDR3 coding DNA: TGTGCCACCAGCAGTGACGACTGGACTAGCGCGAATGAGCAGTTCTTC. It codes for CATSSDDWTSANEQFF.